This note documents a single T cell receptor beta chain sequence. This clonotype was recorded at least ten times. No antigen is known for it. No base quality information exists; no much larger clone differs at one position. This sample is drawn from a study of regulatory T cells in long-lasting Graves disease (dated by TCRdb to the early 2020s). In the study overall: Newly diagnosed Graves' disease patients had taken antithyroid drugs for less than 3 months. Peripheral blood TCR sequencing and RNA sequencing compared persistent Graves' disease patients with newly diagnosed Graves' disease patients. A total of approximately 35 samples underwent TCR sequencing: around 13 from persistent and roughly 20 from newly diagnosed Graves' disease patients. The study was registered as a clinical trial and conducted in China.

The time point label for this specimen denotes: newly diagnosed GD, antithyroid drugs for less than 3 months. For both TCR sequencing and RNA sequencing, RNA was extracted from PBMCs using TRIzol. The diagnosis of Graves' disease followed American Thyroid Association guidelines. Patients were recruited from an endocrinology department in Xi'an, China. From each patient, about 8.9 milliliters of peripheral blood was collected into an EDTA anticoagulant tube. PBMCs were isolated by Ficoll Paque Plus density gradient separation without further T cell sorting. RNA quality was checked with an Agilent 2100 Bioanalyzer and agarose gel, and concentration with a NanoDrop 2000. Study-wide conclusions, independent of this receptor: TRBV28, TRBJ1-2 and TRBJ2-5 were preferentially used in persistent disease, while TRBV20-1 and TRBJ2-1 were favored in newly diagnosed disease. Only the TCR beta chain was sequenced and analyzed. Persistent patients shared more public clonotypes among themselves (roughly 2,700) than newly diagnosed patients did (about 900). Persistent Graves' disease patients showed lower TCR Shannon entropy and fewer highly expanded clones than newly diagnosed patients, suggesting clonal expansion. Only peripheral blood was studied, because thyroid tissue, the primary lesion, was inaccessible. The small sample size was acknowledged by the authors as a limitation that may reduce accuracy.

Clipping removes 2 bases from V and 4 bases from J, with 7 as the unmatched junction base count. CDR1 and CDR2 are drawn from the germline V gene: SGHTA, FQGNSA. The CDR3 measures 15 amino acids from cysteine to phenylalanine. Only the CDR3 portion is preserved as DNA: 45 bases, with reading frame beginning at the first base. The library relied on multiplex PCR. Sequencing used an Illumina HiSeq 4000. CDR3 regions were amplified by Arm-PCR with iRepertoire HTBI primers to construct TCR beta libraries. Before sequencing, the PCR products went through gel purification. In the paper's pipeline: Across samples, around 62 TRBV and 13 to 15 TRBJ segments were identified and used for gene usage analysis of CDR3 amino acid clonotypes. COPE and FqMerger were used to merge filtered high-quality paired reads into contigs. BLAST was used to align contigs to IMGT TRBV, TRBD and TRBJ reference genes, with CDR3 defined following IMGT. Any clonotype with a frequency above 0.1% was classified as a highly expanded clone. Shannon entropy served as the measure of repertoire diversity, while the Gini coefficient captured V-J evenness. A clonotype found in more than one individual was treated as public. TCRdb handled the public reads itself, with Q25 trimming in fastp and clone calling in MiXCR, and kept productive beta chains. All rows with the same CDR3 protein become a single entry with the most common DNA and genes. These V and J calls are TCRdb output, not the study's own analysis. The sample profile shows about 620,000 distinct CDR3 sequences; 16% of them were found once. The top ten clonotypes cover about 17% of the sample.

This sample also belongs to another study, concerning T cells in Graves' hyperthyroidism and ophthalmopathy. In that second paper, the authors write: Graves' hyperthyroidism was defined as stable when no progression to ophthalmopathy occurred over 18 months of follow-up. Hyperthyroidism patients were newly diagnosed, with disease duration under 2 months, and aged 18 to 65 years. Exclusion was applied to patients with uncontrolled infections, other autoimmune diseases, pregnancy or lactation. Diagnoses relied on clinical symptoms, serum thyroxine and TRAb, thyroid ultrasound and orbital computed tomography. The TCR CDR3 was subjected to a first round of RT-PCR using the HTBI primer set and the Qiagen OneStep RT-PCR kit. Blood samples also contained most of the expanded thyroid clonotypes (frequency above 0.001), which suggests that blood repertoires may reflect thyroid immune responses. Ophthalmopathy was separated from stable hyperthyroidism by a 13 V-J signature model, with around 88% sensitivity and roughly 81% specificity obtained in cross-validation and 80%/75% obtained in testing. In validation, the model predicted progression to ophthalmopathy a median of roughly 6.1 months before onset, with roughly 68% sensitivity and nearly 75% specificity. A discovery cohort of about a hundred patients, 43 with Graves' ophthalmopathy and roughly 59 with stable Graves' hyperthyroidism, was used to find distinguishing TCR V-J signatures. Whether ophthalmopathy could be predicted prospectively was tested in an independent validation cohort made up of some 20 hyperthyroidism patients plus 17 patients who later progressed to ophthalmopathy. The 100 discovery patients were randomly split 7:3 into training and test sets. Thyroid tissue and blood T-cell repertoires from roughly six Graves' hyperthyroidism patients were also compared in the study. Following sampling, methimazole starting at 30 mg daily was given to hyperthyroidism patients, and high-dose intravenous methylprednisolone was given to ophthalmopathy patients. A second multiplex PCR round built the libraries, followed by size selection and purification. The libraries were sequenced on an Illumina HiSeq2000 using paired-end 100 bp reads. SOAPnuke was used to process the raw data, with reads discarded if the reads contained adapters or uncalled bases, had a mean Phred below 15, or lacked an exact constant-primer or identifier match. COPE v1.2.5 was used to merge high-quality paired reads, and clonotypes were defined as unique nucleotide sequences. Clonotypes were aligned to IMGT TRBV, TRBD and TRBJ reference segments using MiTCR v1.1. Only V-J combinations with frequency above 0.0001, covering about 99% of repertoires, were analysed. The TCS score was defined as the ratio of F50 (clonal expansion) to E x V (chaos), calculated using BLOSUM62-based TCRdist between CDR3 peptides within each V-J. Welch's t-statistics and random forest reduced 450 to 600 V-J features to about 12, which were used in a naive Bayes classifier (R e1071). Sample size was not statistically predetermined, and blinding of investigators to group allocation was not performed. According to the paper, TCR Vbeta CDR3 sequencing was carried out on approximately 140 peripheral blood samples, which came from fewer than 50 ophthalmopathy, around 74 hyperthyroidism and approximately 17 progressor patients.

The source was peripheral blood mononuclear cells (PBMCs), collected at new diagnosis, from a patient treated with antithyroid drugs. The chain was built from TRBV7-2 and TRBJ1-2; a stretch of 7 junction bases matches TRBD1. The receptor's source is a woman aged 25 to 39 with Graves disease. Donor details come from another sample of the same person, matched by shared clones. CDR3 sequence: CASSLRGGNSYGYTF. The DNA reads TGTGCCAGCAGCTTAAGAGGGGGCAACTCCTATGGCTACACCTTC.